This is a list of T cell receptor beta chains from one sample in a study of response to subunit inactivated influenza vaccine. TCRdb reprocessed the RT-PCR reads with MiXCR, giving one entry per CDR3 protein. The sample carries 450,000 to 500,000 distinct CDR3 sequences, 9.5% to 13% recorded once. This material consisted of PBMCs from blood, taken 45 days after vaccination. The receptors here all came from a man in his fifties who received an inactivated influenza vaccine. Each CDR3 is given with its conserved first and last residue.

CDR3aa,v_gene
CASSMVDIFHQYF,TRBV6-2/TRBV6-3
CASRNGGTGVTQYF,TRBV7-2
CASSYLRDEQFF,TRBV28
CASTSTGELFF,TRBV27
CAWSLTGNTQYF,TRBV30
CASSQGVQKGNTEAFF,TRBV4-2
CASSRGGGSTGELFF,TRBV12-3/TRBV12-4
CSARALQGRASEAFF,TRBV20-1
CASSRRNLGGPHYGYTF,TRBV4-3
CASSSGPADEQYF,TRBV5-1
CASNARRYTGELFF,TRBV2
CATSDLALGQGLENEQFF,TRBV24-1
CASSRVHEQFF,TRBV28
CSARGDLGDEQFF,TRBV20-1
CASSLRQGLAGVIYNEQFF,TRBV7-6
CASSLAAGAQETQYF,TRBV5-1
CASSGYQGYQEETQYF,TRBV5-5
CSVYKGPEQYF,TRBV29-1
CASSQGDRGTDTQYF,TRBV4-1
CASRWTGSETQYF,TRBV6-6
CSVGGTGRETQYF,TRBV29-1
CASSHSDRGEYEQYF,TRBV6-5
CSATPGTGAYEQYF,TRBV20-1
CSVDRRNTEAFF,TRBV29-1
CASSKVGGGPDNEQFF,TRBV21-1
CASSPKGGARETQYF,TRBV7-9
CASSLGLGTGRPYF,TRBV11-2
CSARSGTGRSSYEQYF,TRBV20-1
CSVEGNSGGAIDTQYF,TRBV29-1
CASSVEYNEQFF,TRBV2
CASSLWVTSGNEQFF,TRBV5-6
CSAKDIWNTEAFF,TRBV20-1
CSAHGPLEKLFF,TRBV20-1
CASSEELRGGSPLHF,TRBV9
CASSGQYLGGQRNTGELFF,TRBV6-1
CSATWGSGYEQYF,TRBV20-1
CSAPTRDRGLYEQYF,TRBV20-1
CASSYVPRPRGVSYEQYF,TRBV7-8
CASSVEGYGYTF,TRBV9
CASSWGVGTDTQYF,TRBV7-9